One T cell receptor beta chain is described in this entry. Its antigen is not identified. V shed 2 bases and J shed 3 bases, with 10 bases lying between them. Germline CDR1 reads MNHNS; CDR2 reads SASEGT. The CDR3 is 14 amino acids. TCRdb's copy holds only in-frame clones and misses some; the assay was immunoSEQ multiplex PCR. This repertoire shows about 54,000 clones, about 86% found once; its top ten account for about 10%. This entry belongs to a study of T cell responses to AZD1222 COVID-19 vaccine. Study-wide results and caveats: After two AZD1222 doses, spike-specific TCR breadth and depth rose versus day 0. Baseline seropositivity occurred in only a handful of AZD1222 recipients.

This receptor was obtained from an adult in good health. The chain couples TRBV6-1 to TRBJ1-1; perhaps TRBD1 as D (5 bases). The source was peripheral blood, collected on day 0 of AZD1222 vaccination. The CDR3 nucleotides read TGTGCCAGCAGTGAATGGGGGGAAGACACTGAAGCTTTCTTT. As protein: CASSEWGEDTEAFF.